The T cell receptor beta chain under discussion was sequenced for a study of cytomegalovirus exposure and HLA in healthy donors. Study-level points and caveats: After further analysis at a later stage, around 17,000 TCR beta sequences were associated with HLA alleles at 0.05 false discovery rate. For cytomegalovirus status, the classifier reportedly gave diagnoses with high specificity and sensitivity. Accurate prediction of HLA-A and HLA-B alleles (for most subjects) was reportedly achieved from TCR beta sequences.

This clone was observed a few times. Its specificity is unknown. Germline loops: CDR1 SGHRS, CDR2 YFSETQ. The V segment lost 7 bases and the J segment 2 bases; nucleotides outside the gene matches: 7. The CDR3 runs 15 residues. Use of 60 Vbeta and 13 Jbeta primers characterized the PCR. Produced via immunoSEQ multiplex PCR; TCRdb's table is partial and in-frame only. The table includes 150,000 to 200,000 clones, 70% to 90% detected once. Sequencing was carried out using PBMCs. The clonotype originates from a woman aged 18-29 years in good health and CMV-seronegative. This chain uses TRBV5-1 with TRBJ2-3, with TRBD2 identical over 10 bases. CDR3 nucleotide sequence: TGCGCCAGCGGCGACCTAGCGGGAGCCACAGATACGCAGTATTTT. Protein product: CASGDLAGATDTQYF.